The entry that follows covers one T cell receptor beta chain sequence. Sequenced by immunoSEQ multiplex PCR; TCRdb stores in-frame clones only, minus some. Of roughly 83,000 clones detected, about nine tenths appear once; the ten largest clones hold less than 20%. This specimen comes from a study of glioma-infiltrating T cells after dendritic cell vaccination. Study as a whole: Samples are from glioblastoma patients in Phase I and II dendritic cell vaccine trials.

The V and J ends lost 8 bases and 1 base respectively, with 16 bases between them. The CDR3 spans 15 residues. Germline loops: CDR1 MDHEN, CDR2 SYDVKM. This chain joins TRBV28 and TRBJ2-3; weak D call: TRBD2 (6 bases). The TCR was taken from a human donor with glioblastoma. Here the sequenced sample was blood, taken before dendritic cell vaccination. CDR3 bases: TGTGCCAGCTTCGACCGGACTACACGCACAGATACGCAGTATTTT. This translates into CASFDRTTRTDTQYF. Looking up the rest from reference TRBV28 and TRBJ2-3 gives the full variable domain: DVKVTQSSRYLVKRTGEKVFLECVQDMDHENMFWYRQDPGLGLRLIYFSYDVKMKEKGDIPEGYSVSREKKERFSLILESASTNQTSMYLCASFDRTTRTDTQYFGPGTRLTVL.